This T cell receptor beta chain stems from a study of cytomegalovirus exposure and HLA in healthy donors. Only in-frame clones appear in the TCRdb table, and some are missing; sequencing was by immunoSEQ multiplex PCR. The data show 98,000 or so clones, around 82% seen once. With V trimmed by 5 bases and J by 3 bases, 3 bases remained unmatched. There are 13 residues in the CDR3. Germline V lookup: CDR1 SGHVS, CDR2 FQNEAQ. The specimen was PBMCs. The chain carries TRBV7-8 and TRBJ2-5; 7 nucleotides match TRBD1. This sequence was found in a woman under 30 in good health and CMV-seronegative. The CDR3 region has the DNA TGTGCCAGCAGCGGGGACAGCAAAGAGACCCAGTACTTC. It translates to CASSGDSKETQYF.